Listed here are 10 T cell receptor beta chains from one sample, sequenced in a study of blood T cell repertoires in COVID-19 (dated by TCRdb to the early 2020s). The library came from the immunoSEQ multiplex PCR assay. Here the immuneACCESS table is served through TCRdb, limited to in-frame sequences with V and J called. Missing clones are a known gap in these copies; in checked studies unresolved V genes cover under half, and the rest lacks a known reason. This sample gives 120,000 or so clones in total; roughly 85% of them show up just once. Of the sample, roughly 30% falls within the top ten clones. The sequenced material came from peripheral blood. These receptors came from a woman older than 75 with acute or convalescent COVID-19.

The chain recombines TRBV18 with TRBJ1-1; D remains ambiguous. The CDR3 runs to 14 residues. CDR1 and CDR2 from the germline V gene are KGHSH and LQKENI. V lost 3 bases and J lost 0, with 8 bases in between. CDR3 protein: CASSPNSMNTEAFF. CDR3 sequence (DNA): TGTGCCAGCTCACCCAACAGCATGAACACTGAAGCTTTCTTT.

A note on this clone: This same CDR3 is encoded by further DNA sequences in the sample. The V and J genes are TRBV3-1 (or the pseudogene TRBV3-2) and TRBJ1-1; tentative D call: TRBD1 (5 bases). The CDR3 covers 14 residues. The V end was cut by 0 bases, the J end by 1 base, with 6 bases between. The germline V gene has CDR1 LGHDT and CDR2 YNNKEL (reference sequence). The CDR3 DNA is TGTGCCAGCAGCCAAGAGGGGGGGAACACTGAAGCTTTCTTT. The encoded protein is CASSQEGGNTEAFF.

This CDR3 reads CSERTGSHEQFF. As DNA, the CDR3 is TGCAGCGAACGGACAGGGAGCCATGAGCAGTTCTTC. This chain links TRBV29-1 with TRBJ2-1; 8 nucleotides align to TRBD1. V lost 7 bases, J lost 8 bases, and 7 bases stayed unmatched. Germline CDR1 reads SQVTM; CDR2 reads ANQGSEA. CDR3 length equals 12 residues.

This clone appeared a single time. J is TRBJ2-5 and V is TRBV5-1; D is perhaps TRBD2 (5 bases). This CDR3 has 13 amino acids. V lost 4 bases, J lost 2 bases, and 9 bases lay in between. Germline V gene data show CDR1 as SGHRS and CDR2 as YFSETQ. The CDR3 here is CASSADLQETQYF. In DNA form, the CDR3 reads TGCGCCAGCAGCGCGGACTTGCAAGAGACCCAGTACTTC.

J is TRBJ2-1 and V is TRBV6-6, with D perhaps matching TRBD1 (7 bases). Germline V gene data show CDR1 as MNHNY and CDR2 as SVGAGI (reference sequence). Trimming stripped 6 bases from V and 12 bases from J, with 24 bases between. The length of the CDR3 is 15 residues. The CDR3 loop reads CASSIAGQPLGGQFF. The CDR3 DNA sequence: TGTGCCAGCAGCATCGCGGGACAGCCTTTAGGGGGGCAGTTCTTC.

This rearrangement joins TRBV5-8 to TRBJ2-1; D possibly corresponds to TRBD1 (6 bases). CDR1 and CDR2 from the germline V gene are SGHTS and YDEGEE. CDR3 length: 11 residues. Trimming cost V 2 bases and J 10 bases, with 7 bases left between them. The CDR3 DNA reads TGTGCCAGCAGCTTTGGACAGGAGCAGTTCTTC. It translates to CASSFGQEQFF.

V gene TRBV5-5 combines with J gene TRBJ1-2; 7 bases align to TRBD1. The CDR3 sequence is 14 residues long. Unmatched junction bases numbered 8, after V lost 4 bases and J lost 5 bases. The germline V gene has CDR1 SGHKS and CDR2 YYEKEE (reference sequence). CDR3 amino acids: CASSISTGQYGYTF. CDR3 bases: TGTGCCAGCAGCATCTCGACAGGGCAGTATGGCTACACCTTC.

The CDR3 spells CATGAGGINEQFF. The CDR3 DNA is TGTGCCACCGGGGCGGGAGGGATCAATGAGCAGTTCTTC. The chain combines TRBV24-1 with TRBJ2-1; 9 nucleotides agree with TRBD2. This CDR3 spans 13 amino acids. Looked up from germline, CDR1 is KGHDR and CDR2 is SFDVKD. V was pared by 9 bases and J by 6 bases, with 5 bases of the junction left unmatched.

This clone showed up just a few times. The chain couples TRBV10-1 to TRBJ2-3, with 7 bases fitting TRBD2. This CDR3 is 16 amino acids long. The junction had 9 bases not matched to a gene; V was cut back by 3 bases and J by 3 bases. The germline V gene has CDR1 WNHNN and CDR2 SYGVQD (reference sequence). The CDR3 reads CASSDGRAGVTDTQYF. The CDR3 coding sequence is TGCGCCAGCAGTGATGGGAGGGCGGGCGTGACAGATACGCAGTATTTT.

The chain combines TRBV18 with TRBJ1-2; a weak D match, TRBD1 (6 bases). CDR1 and CDR2 from the germline V gene are KGHSH and LQKENI. Trimming left V 0 bases short and J 4 bases short, with 12 bases between. CDR3 size: 15 residues. CDR3 in amino acids: CASSPPIGQSYGYTF. In DNA form, the CDR3 reads TGTGCCAGCTCACCACCGATTGGACAGAGCTATGGCTACACCTTC.